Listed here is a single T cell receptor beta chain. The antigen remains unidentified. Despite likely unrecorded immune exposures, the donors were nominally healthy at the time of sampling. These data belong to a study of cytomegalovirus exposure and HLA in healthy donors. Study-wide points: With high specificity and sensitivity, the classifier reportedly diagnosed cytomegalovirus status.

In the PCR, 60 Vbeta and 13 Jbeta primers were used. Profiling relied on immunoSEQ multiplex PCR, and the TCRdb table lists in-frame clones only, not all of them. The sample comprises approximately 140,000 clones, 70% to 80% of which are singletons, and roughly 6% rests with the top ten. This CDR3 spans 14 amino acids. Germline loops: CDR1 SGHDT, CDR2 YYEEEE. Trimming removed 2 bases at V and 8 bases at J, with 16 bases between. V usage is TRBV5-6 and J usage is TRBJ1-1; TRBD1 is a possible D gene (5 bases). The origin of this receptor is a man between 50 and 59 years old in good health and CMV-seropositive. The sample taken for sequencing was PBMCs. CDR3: CASSLGLGEGEAFF. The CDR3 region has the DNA TGTGCCAGCAGCTTAGGATTGGGGGAGGGGGAAGCTTTCTTT.